The text below deals with one T cell receptor (beta chain). The antigen is unknown. This specimen belongs to a study of cytomegalovirus exposure and HLA in healthy donors. At the level of the study: Counted in an early data release were about 80 million unique TCRs from HLA-typed donors.

13 Jbeta primers and 60 Vbeta primers were used for the PCR. This table comes from immunoSEQ multiplex PCR, and its TCRdb copy is limited to in-frame clones, with some not included. Of approximately 110,000 clones detected, approximately 82% appear once; the ten largest clones hold more than 6.5%. The CDR3 runs to 19 residues. The germline V and J ends were trimmed by 3 bases and 5 bases, with 28 bases remaining between them. Germline V lookup: CDR1 LNHDA, CDR2 SQIVND (reference sequence). Points from the study as a whole: Among the sequence variants, a highly shared cluster was likely an artifact of sequencing. With DRB1 most and HLA-C fewest, TCR association rates differed between HLA loci in a later analysis. In a later analysis, V- and J-gene trimming of beta chains associated with a DCLRE1C missense variant, replicated independently.

The chain employs TRBV19 and TRBJ1-2, with TRBD1 as a possible D gene (6 bases). The receptor was isolated from a man aged 40-55 years in good health and CMV-seropositive. Sequenced: PBMCs. Here the CDR3 DNA reads TGTGCCAGTAGTATTAAGGCCCAACCGTCCAACAGGGTCAGATATGGCTACACCTTC. Translation: CASSIKAQPSNRVRYGYTF.